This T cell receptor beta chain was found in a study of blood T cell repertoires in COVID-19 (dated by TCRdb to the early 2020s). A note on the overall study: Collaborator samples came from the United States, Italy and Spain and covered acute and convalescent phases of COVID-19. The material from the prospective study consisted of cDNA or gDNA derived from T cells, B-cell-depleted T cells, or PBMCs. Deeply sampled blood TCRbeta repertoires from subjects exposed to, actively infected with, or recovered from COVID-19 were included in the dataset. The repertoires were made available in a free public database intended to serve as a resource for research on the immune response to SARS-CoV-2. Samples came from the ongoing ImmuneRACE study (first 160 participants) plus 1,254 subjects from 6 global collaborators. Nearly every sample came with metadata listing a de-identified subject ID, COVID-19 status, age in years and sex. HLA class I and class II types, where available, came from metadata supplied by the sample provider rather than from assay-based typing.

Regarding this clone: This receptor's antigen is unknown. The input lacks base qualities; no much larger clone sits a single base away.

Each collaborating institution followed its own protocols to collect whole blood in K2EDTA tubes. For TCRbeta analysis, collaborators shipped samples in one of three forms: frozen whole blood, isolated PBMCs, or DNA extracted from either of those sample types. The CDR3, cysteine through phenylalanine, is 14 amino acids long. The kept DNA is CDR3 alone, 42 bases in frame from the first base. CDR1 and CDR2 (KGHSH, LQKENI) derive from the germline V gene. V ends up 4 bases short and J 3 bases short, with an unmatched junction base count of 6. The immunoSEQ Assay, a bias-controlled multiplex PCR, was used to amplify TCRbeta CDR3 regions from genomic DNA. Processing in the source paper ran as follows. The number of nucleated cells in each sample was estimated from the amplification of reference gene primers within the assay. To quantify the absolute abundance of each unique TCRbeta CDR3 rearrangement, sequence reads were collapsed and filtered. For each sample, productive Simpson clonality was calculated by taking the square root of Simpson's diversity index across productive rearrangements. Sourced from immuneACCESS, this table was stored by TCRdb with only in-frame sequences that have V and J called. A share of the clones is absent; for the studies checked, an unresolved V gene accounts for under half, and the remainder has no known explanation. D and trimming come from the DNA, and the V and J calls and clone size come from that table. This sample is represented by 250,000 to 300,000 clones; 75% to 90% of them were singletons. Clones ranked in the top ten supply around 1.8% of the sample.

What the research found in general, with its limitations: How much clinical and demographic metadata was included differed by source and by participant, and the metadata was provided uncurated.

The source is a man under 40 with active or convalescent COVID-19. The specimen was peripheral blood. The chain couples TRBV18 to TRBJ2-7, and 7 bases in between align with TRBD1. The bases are TGTGCCAGCTCACACCGGGACAGTTTCTACGAGCAGTACTTC. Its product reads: CASSHRDSFYEQYF.